These 21 T cell receptor beta chains were sequenced from one sample in a study of blood T cell repertoires in COVID-19. Produced via immunoSEQ multiplex PCR; TCRdb's table is partial and in-frame only. This sample has 200,000 to 300,000 clones, with roughly 91% found just once. The sample was peripheral blood. The receptors stem from a man aged 25-40 years with COVID-19, enrolled during active disease.

The chain couples TRBV6-5 to TRBJ1-3, with D possibly TRBD1 on 5 matching bases. The CDR3 covers 14 residues. The germline CDR1 and CDR2 sequences are MNHEY and SVGAGI. Trimming removed 7 bases at V and 4 bases at J, with 14 bases between. CDR3 sequence (DNA): TGTGCCAGCACCGAACGGGGGTACGGAAACACCATATATTTT. Translation gives CASTERGYGNTIYF.

J is TRBJ2-5 and V is TRBV9; tentatively, D is TRBD2 (5 bases). The CDR3 runs to 15 residues. The V gene's germline CDR1 is SGDLS and CDR2 YYNGEE. Trimming shortened V by 4 bases and J by 2 bases, and 15 bases separated the two germline ends. CDR3 residues: CASSPRGDFQETQYF. Here the CDR3 DNA reads TGTGCCAGCAGCCCCCGGGGAGATTTTCAAGAGACCCAGTACTTC.

The rearrangement joins TRBV5-1 to TRBJ1-2, with 7 positions matching TRBD1. With 4 bases clipped from V and 8 bases from J, the junction kept 14 bases outside the gene matches. The CDR3 covers 15 residues. Germline CDR1 and CDR2: SGHRS and YFSETQ. CDR3 in amino acids: CASSGRQGSPYGYTF. The CDR3 DNA reads as TGCGCCAGCAGCGGACGACAGGGTTCCCCCTACGGCTACACCTTC.

This clone was seen a single time. This rearrangement joins TRBV5-4 to TRBJ2-3; maybe TRBD1 (5 bases). Trimming removed 0 bases from V and 0 bases from J, with 14 bases in between. The CDR3 covers 17 residues. Germline lookup yields CDR1 SGHNT and CDR2 YYREEE (reference sequence). In DNA form, the CDR3 reads TGTGCCAGCAGCTTGGCCCTTTTAGGGGTCAGCACAGATACGCAGTATTTT. Residues: CASSLALLGVSTDTQYF.

The chain joins TRBV30 to TRBJ1-1; no definite D call. The V end was cut by 3 bases, the J end by 3 bases, with 5 bases between. Per the germline V gene, CDR1 is GTSNPN and CDR2 is SVGIG (reference sequence). This CDR3 region has 11 residues. CDR3 DNA sequence: TGTGCCTGGAGCCCATACACTGAAGCTTTCTTT. Translating gives CAWSPYTEAFF.

The table lists this clone with a count of one. The chain joins TRBV9 to TRBJ2-2; the D gene is possibly TRBD1 (7 bases). This CDR3 region has 15 residues. Between the trimmed V and J ends, which lost 4 bases and 1 base, there was a span of 11 bases. Looked up from germline, CDR1 is SGDLS and CDR2 is YYNGEE. CDR3 sequence: CASSPQGGNTGELFF. As DNA, the CDR3 is TGTGCCAGCAGCCCCCAGGGGGGGAACACCGGGGAGCTGTTTTTT.

The chain employs TRBV23-1 and TRBJ1-5, with D uncertain. TRBV23-1 is labeled an ORF, and its function is uncertain. V was pared by 3 bases and J by 0 bases, with 9 bases between. This CDR3 region has 15 residues. DNA for the CDR3: TGCGCCAGCAGTCACGACTTGTATAGCAATCAGCCCCAGCATTTT. This gives the protein CASSHDLYSNQPQHF.

This clone has only a few counts. The sample has other DNA sequences that encode this CDR3 too. The V call is TRBV10-1, the J call TRBJ1-1, with a possible D match to TRBD1 (6 bases). The CDR3 is made up of 14 amino acids. V shed 4 bases and J shed 2 bases, with 11 bases lying between them. CDR1 is WNHNN, CDR2 SYGVQD, per germline (reference sequence). CDR3: CASSVSRGNTEAFF. In DNA form, the CDR3 reads TGCGCCAGCAGTGTGAGCAGGGGAAACACTGAAGCTTTCTTT.

This chain uses TRBV12-3 or TRBV12-4 with TRBJ2-1; D perhaps matches TRBD2 (5 bases). Trimming took off 6 bases at V and 8 bases at J, with 11 bases between the two ends. This CDR3 is 12 amino acids long. CDR3 loop: CASSYTRHEQFF. For the CDR3, the DNA is TGTGCCAGCAGCTATACTAGGCATGAGCAGTTCTTC.

The rearrangement joins TRBV3-1 (or the pseudogene TRBV3-2) to TRBJ1-2; TRBD1 aligns across 8 bases. The CDR3 sequence is 13 residues long. After removal of 6 bases from V and 7 bases from J, the junction contained 7 bases not matched to a gene. The germline V gene encodes CDR1 LGHDT and CDR2 YNNKEL (reference sequence). The CDR3 here is CASRGVDRGGYTF. CDR3 sequence (DNA): TGTGCCAGCAGAGGAGTTGACAGGGGTGGCTACACCTTC.

This clone was counted a single time. This rearrangement joins TRBV29-1 to TRBJ1-3; a possible D gene is TRBD1 (6 bases). Germline assignment: CDR1 SQVTM and CDR2 ANQGSEA. The V gene lost 6 bases and the J gene lost 0 bases, with 12 bases spanning the gap. CDR3 size: 14 residues. The CDR3 here is CSVAPQGSGNTIYF. The CDR3 DNA follows: TGCAGCGTGGCCCCACAGGGCTCTGGAAACACCATATATTTT.

The gene calls are TRBV10-1 and TRBJ2-1; 13 nucleotides agree with TRBD2. Germline CDR1 is WNHNN and CDR2 is SYGVQD (reference sequence). Losses at the gene ends were 5 bases for V and 4 bases for J; bases not matched to a gene: 8. The CDR3 runs to 17 residues. For the CDR3, the DNA is TGCGCCAGCAGTCGCGGACTAGCGGGGGCCCTTTACAATGAGCAGTTCTTC. Its translation: CASSRGLAGALYNEQFF.

V is TRBV5-1 and J is TRBJ1-2; perhaps TRBD1 as D (6 bases). V was clipped by 0 bases and J by 3 bases, with 9 bases between them. The germline gives CDR1 SGHRS, CDR2 YFSETQ. This CDR3 contains 14 residues. The CDR3 loop reads CASSLAEGDYGYTF. The CDR3 nucleotides read TGCGCCAGCAGCTTGGCCGAGGGGGACTATGGCTACACCTTC. Full variable domain (rest looked up from reference TRBV5-1 and TRBJ1-2): KAGVTQTPRYLIKTRGQQVTLSCSPISGHRSVSWYQQTPGQGLQFLFEYFSETQRNKGNFPGRFSGRQFSNSRSEMNVSTLELGDSALYLCASSLAEGDYGYTFGSGTRLTVV.

The V gene is TRBV6-4, the J gene TRBJ2-3, with TRBD2 matching 7 bases. The V segment lost 3 bases and the J segment 2 bases; nucleotides outside the gene matches: 5. The CDR3 covers 15 residues. CDR1 MRHNA and CDR2 SNTAGT come from the germline V gene. CDR3 amino acids: CASSESLAHTDTQYF. CDR3 nucleotide sequence: TGTGCCAGCAGTGAATCACTAGCGCACACAGATACGCAGTATTTT.

V gene TRBV5-1 combines with J gene TRBJ1-4; perhaps TRBD1 as D (5 bases). V was cut by 4 bases and J by 5 bases, with 12 bases left in between. This CDR3 has 14 residues. Germline V lookup: CDR1 SGHRS, CDR2 YFSETQ. The CDR3 DNA reads as TGCGCCAGCAGCCCAATCGACAGAAATGAAAAACTGTTTTTT. Its protein product is CASSPIDRNEKLFF.

This clone was detected once. The chain carries TRBV6-5 and TRBJ1-1; D call uncertain. Germline values: CDR1 MNHEY, CDR2 SVGAGI. The CDR3 length is 13 residues. Trimming removed 6 bases at V and 6 bases at J, with 14 bases between. CDR3 residues: CASSQTAGSEAFF. The DNA for the CDR3 is TGTGCCAGCAGCCAGACCGCGGGGTCTGAAGCTTTCTTT.

The chain has TRBV5-6 and TRBJ1-6, with TRBD1 matching over 8 bases. The CDR3 loop spans 18 amino acids. The ends lost 1 base at V and 2 bases at J; junction bases unmatched: 8. The V gene's germline CDR1 is SGHDT and CDR2 YYEEEE. The CDR3 is CASSLISTGGAYNSPLHF. The DNA for the CDR3 is TGTGCCAGCAGCTTGATAAGTACAGGGGGTGCCTATAATTCACCCCTCCACTTT. Supplemented by reference TRBV5-6 and TRBJ1-6, the full variable domain reads DAGVTQSPTHLIKTRGQQVTLRCSPKSGHDTVSWYQQALGQGPQFIFQYYEEEERQRGNFPDRFSGHQFPNYSSELNVNALLLGDSALYLCASSLISTGGAYNSPLHFGNGTRLTVT.

This chain joins TRBV15 and TRBJ2-7; 7 positions match TRBD1. The CDR3 has 16 amino acids. Germline CDR1 is LNHNV and CDR2 is YYDKDF (reference sequence). The ends lost 0 bases at V and 3 bases at J; junction bases unmatched: 8. The CDR3 DNA reads TGTGCCACCAGCAGAGAAGGGACAGCGAAGAACTACGAGCAGTACTTC. This translates into CATSREGTAKNYEQYF.

The genes are TRBV4-2 and TRBJ1-1; TRBD1 is a possible D gene (6 bases). Germline values: CDR1 LGHNA, CDR2 YNFKEQ. Deletions cut 1 base from V and 6 bases from J, with 12 bases between. This CDR3 has 14 residues. Here the CDR3 reads CASSQGEGEAEAFF. For the CDR3, the DNA is TGTGCCAGCAGCCAAGGGGAGGGGGAGGCTGAAGCTTTCTTT.

The chain combines TRBV5-4 with TRBJ2-1; D is uncertain. The CDR3 is 13 residues long. Per germline, CDR1 SGHNT and CDR2 YYREEE (reference sequence). V gave up 5 bases and J gave up 4 bases, with 10 bases separating them. The CDR3 sequence is CASSYTAYNEQFF. CDR3 nucleotides: TGTGCCAGCAGTTATACTGCTTACAATGAGCAGTTCTTC. The variable domain in full, completed from reference TRBV5-4 and TRBJ2-1, reads ETGVTQSPTHLIKTRGQQVTLRCSSQSGHNTVSWYQQALGQGPQFIFQYYREEENGRGNFPPRFSGLQFPNYSSELNVNALELDDSALYLCASSYTAYNEQFFGPGTRLTVL.

A word on this clone: Sequence at one end of the junction differs from germline and may be a read error. The chain is built from TRBV7-9 and TRBJ1-3; D is undetermined. Germline V gene sequence: CDR1 SEHNR, CDR2 FQNEAQ (reference sequence). The CDR3 spans 15 residues. This CDR3 is CASSQTRGSGNTIYF. In DNA, the CDR3 is TGTGCCAGCAGCCAAACCCGGGGTTCTGGGAACACCATATATTTT.